This TCR beta chain was sequenced for a study of T-cell memory formation after mild COVID-19. Background on the study: Clustering of TCRs was largely donor specific.

Comments on this clonotype: The antigen is unknown.

TCR alpha and TCR beta cDNA libraries with sample barcodes and UMIs came from 5'RACE using constant-segment primers. TCRdb analysed the 5' RACE reads with MiXCR anew, one entry per CDR3 protein. The sample records some 200,000 distinct CDR3 sequences, over 7.5% being singletons. Study findings and constraints: A balance of CD4 and CD8 characterized clones contracting day 15 to 85, whereas later expanders leaned CD4+. Still unconfirmed is whether the second-wave clones peaking on day 37 recognized SARS-CoV-2.

Germline-derived CDR1 and CDR2 are ENHRY and SYGVKD. V lost 6 bases to trimming and J lost 2 bases; unmatched junction nucleotides: 8. CDR3 length equals 15 residues. This TCR was recovered from a man in his late teens or twenties who had mild COVID-19 (a few samples of this study predate the infection). Cell type and time point are not known. J is TRBJ2-7 and V is TRBV10-3; 9 bases map to TRBD1. The sequencing input was PBMCs or a T cell subset sorted from them (not recorded which). The CDR3 DNA reads TGTGCCATCAGCCGCGACAGGGGGGGTCCCTACGAGCAGTACGTC. Protein product: CAISRDRGGPYEQYV.